This TCR beta chain stems from a study of blood T cell repertoires in COVID-19. Profiled with immunoSEQ multiplex PCR; TCRdb holds only in-frame clones, not every one. The sample has about 160,000 clones, around 81% seen once. The germline gives CDR1 MNHEY, CDR2 SVGAGI. Trimming left V 0 bases short and J 4 bases short, with 9 bases between. CDR3 length: 14 residues. This TCR was recovered from a man aged 55-75 years with active or convalescent COVID-19. Material: peripheral blood. The rearrangement links TRBV6-5 to TRBJ1-2; possible D gene TRBD1, 5 bases. CDR3 nucleotide sequence: TGTGCCAGCAGTTACTCGGGGAGGGGCTATGGCTACACCTTC. Translation: CASSYSGRGYGYTF.